This T cell receptor (beta chain) originates from a study of blood T cell repertoires in COVID-19. Turning to the study itself: COVID-19 samples collected from the United States, Italy and Spain covered acute and convalescent phases. Nucleic acid was either cDNA or gDNA, and it came from T cells, B-cell-depleted T cells, or PBMCs.

Per the original methods: Reference gene primers were amplified, and this amplification served to estimate nucleated cell counts. The protocol was immunoSEQ multiplex PCR, while the TCRdb copy is restricted to in-frame clones and leaves out a portion. V and J calls and clone size are as listed in that table; D and trimming were resolved from the DNA. The sample records 29,000 or so clones, 92% being singletons. The sample holds one count of this clone. This CDR3 contains 16 residues. Germline loops: CDR1 SGHRS, CDR2 YFSETQ. With 3 bases clipped from V and 10 bases from J, the junction kept 11 bases outside the gene matches.

What was sequenced was peripheral blood. The TCR comes from a man between 45 and 60 years old with active COVID-19. This rearrangement joins TRBV5-1 to TRBJ2-1, with 12 nucleotides matching TRBD2. The CDR3 DNA follows: TGCGCCAGCAGCTCCATACTAGCGGGAGGTGGCAGGGAGCAGTTCTTC. It yields the protein CASSSILAGGGREQFF.